This T cell receptor beta chain was retrieved from a study of Ad26.COV2.S vaccination and SARS-CoV-2 variants. Sequencing was performed with immunoSEQ multiplex PCR; in TCRdb, only in-frame clones are kept and a portion is missing. The table has around 370,000 clones, around 90% seen once. Points from the study as a whole: Analytic work on TCR breadth and depth might have understated the full extent of total T cell responses. Reports say spike-specific CD8+ and CD4+ T cell responses covered substantial breadth after vaccination. Breadth measured for non-spike TCRs was similar across vaccine and placebo recipients.

Of note for this clone: Its specificity is not known.

The receptor's source is a human donor who had recovered from COVID-19. Sequencing was performed on peripheral blood, taken after recovery from COVID-19.

The CDR3 loop is CASSLGTFIDEQYF. The CDR3 nucleotides read TGTGCCAGTAGTCTCGGGACATTCATCGACGAGCAGTACTTC. V gene TRBV19 combines with J gene TRBJ2-7, with a weak D call TRBD1 (6 bases). Trimming pared 5 bases from V and 5 bases from J, leaving 16 bases between. The germline CDR1 and CDR2 sequences are LNHDA and SQIVND (reference sequence). The CDR3 runs 14 residues. The whole variable domain, filled in from reference TRBV19 and TRBJ2-7, reads DGGITQSPKYLFRKEGQNVTLSCEQNLNHDAMYWYRQDPGQGLRLIYYSQIVNDFQKGDIAEGYSVSREKKESFPLTVTSAQKNPTAFYLCASSLGTFIDEQYFGPGTRLTVT.